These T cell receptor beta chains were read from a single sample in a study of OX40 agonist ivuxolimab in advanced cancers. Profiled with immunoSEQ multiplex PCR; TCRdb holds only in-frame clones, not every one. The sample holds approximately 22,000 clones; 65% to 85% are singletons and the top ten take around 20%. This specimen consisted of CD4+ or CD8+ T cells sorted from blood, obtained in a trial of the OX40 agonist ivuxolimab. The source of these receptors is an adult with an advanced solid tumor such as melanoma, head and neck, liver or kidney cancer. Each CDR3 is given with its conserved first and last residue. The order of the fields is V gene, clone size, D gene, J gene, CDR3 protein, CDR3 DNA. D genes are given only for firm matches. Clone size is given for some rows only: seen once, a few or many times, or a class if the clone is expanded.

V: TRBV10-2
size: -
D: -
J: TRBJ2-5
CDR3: CASRDAGTEYF
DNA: TGCGCCAGCAGGGATGCCGGGACTGAGTACTTC

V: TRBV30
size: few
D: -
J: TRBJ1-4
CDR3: CAWSVLGTAEKLFF
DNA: TGTGCCTGGAGTGTTTTGGGGACTGCGGAAAAACTGTTTTTT

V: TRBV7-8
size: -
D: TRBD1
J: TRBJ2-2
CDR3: CASRTGFSNTGELFF
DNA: TGTGCCAGCAGGACAGGGTTTTCGAACACCGGGGAGCTGTTTTTT

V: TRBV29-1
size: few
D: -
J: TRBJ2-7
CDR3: CSVEDVVGVNYEQYF
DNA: TGCAGCGTTGAAGACGTCGTGGGGGTAAACTACGAGCAGTACTTC

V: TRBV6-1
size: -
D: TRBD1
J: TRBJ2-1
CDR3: CASTTDRASYNEQFF
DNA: TGTGCCAGCACAACGGACAGGGCTTCCTACAATGAGCAGTTCTTC

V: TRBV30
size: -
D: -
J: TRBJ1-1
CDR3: CAWSVLVNTEAFF
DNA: TGTGCCTGGAGTGTATTAGTGAACACTGAAGCTTTCTTT

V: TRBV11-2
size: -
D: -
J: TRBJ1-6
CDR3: CASSLGAINNSPLHF
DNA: TGTGCCAGCAGCTTAGGGGCCATTAATAATTCACCCCTCCACTTT

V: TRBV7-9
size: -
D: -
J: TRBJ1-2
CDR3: CASSLAVGSDGYTF
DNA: TGTGCCAGCAGCTTAGCGGTGGGCAGTGATGGCTACACCTTC

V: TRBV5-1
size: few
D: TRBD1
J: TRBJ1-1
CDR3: CASSLEPGGTMAEAFF
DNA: TGCGCCAGCAGCTTGGAGCCAGGGGGCACAATGGCTGAAGCTTTCTTT

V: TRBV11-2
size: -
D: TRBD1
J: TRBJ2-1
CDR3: CASSFWTGANEQFF
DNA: TGTGCCAGCAGCTTCTGGACAGGGGCAAATGAGCAGTTCTTC

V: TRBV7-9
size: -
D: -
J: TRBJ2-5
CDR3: CASSPTSFQSSQYQETQYF
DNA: TGTGCCAGCAGCCCGACTAGTTTCCAGTCCTCCCAGTACCAAGAGACCCAGTACTTC

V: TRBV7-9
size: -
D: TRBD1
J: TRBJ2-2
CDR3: CASSDRDRVNTGELFF
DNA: TGTGCCAGCAGCGACCGGGACAGGGTTAACACCGGGGAGCTGTTTTTT

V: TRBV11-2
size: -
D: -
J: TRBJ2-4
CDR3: CASSPGFGKNIQYF
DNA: TGTGCCAGCAGCCCAGGGTTTGGCAAAAACATTCAGTACTTC

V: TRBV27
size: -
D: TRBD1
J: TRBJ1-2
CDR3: CASGGGVYGYTF
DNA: TGTGCCTCAGGGGGGGGCGTGTATGGCTACACCTTC

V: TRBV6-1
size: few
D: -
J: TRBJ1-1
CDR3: CASIIGGESEAFF
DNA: TGTGCCAGCATAATCGGGGGAGAGTCTGAAGCTTTCTTT

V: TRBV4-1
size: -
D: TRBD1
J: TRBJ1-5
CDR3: CASSQFQRTGGGQPQHF
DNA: TGCGCCAGCAGCCAATTTCAACGGACAGGGGGCGGGCAGCCCCAGCATTTT

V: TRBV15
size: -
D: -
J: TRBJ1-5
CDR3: CATSRAGIDQPQHF
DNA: TGTGCCACCAGCAGAGCAGGGATTGATCAGCCCCAGCATTTT

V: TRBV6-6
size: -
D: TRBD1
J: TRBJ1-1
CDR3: CASSKTGGKTEAFF
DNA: TGTGCCAGCAGTAAGACAGGGGGCAAAACTGAAGCTTTCTTT

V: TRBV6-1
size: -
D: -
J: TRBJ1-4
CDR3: CASRRGPGEKLFF
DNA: TGTGCCAGCAGACGGGGTCCTGGGGAAAAACTGTTTTTT

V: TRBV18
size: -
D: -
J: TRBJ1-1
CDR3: CASSSAGVNTEAFF
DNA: TGTGCCAGCTCCTCTGCAGGGGTGAACACTGAAGCTTTCTTT

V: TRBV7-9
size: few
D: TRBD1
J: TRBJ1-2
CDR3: CASSPQATGFIEGYTF
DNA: TGTGCCAGCAGCCCCCAAGCGACAGGGTTTATTGAGGGCTACACCTTC

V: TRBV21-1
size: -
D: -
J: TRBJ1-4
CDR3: CASSSSRDREHTNEKLFF
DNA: TGTGCCAGCAGCTCCAGCCGGGACAGGGAACACACTAATGAAAAACTGTTTTTT

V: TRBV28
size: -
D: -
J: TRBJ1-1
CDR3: CASRTINTEAFF
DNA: TGTGCCAGCAGGACGATAAACACTGAAGCTTTCTTT

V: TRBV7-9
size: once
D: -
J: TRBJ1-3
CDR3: CASSLAWIGNTIYF
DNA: TGTGCCAGCAGCTTAGCTTGGATTGGAAACACCATATATTTT

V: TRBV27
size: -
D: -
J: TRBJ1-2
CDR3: CASSLSHRDGYTF
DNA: TGTGCCAGCAGTTTATCCCACAGGGATGGCTACACCTTC

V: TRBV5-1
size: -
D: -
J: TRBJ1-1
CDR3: CASSIAGTPNTEAFF
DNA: TGCGCCAGCAGCATAGCTGGGACACCCAACACTGAAGCTTTCTTT

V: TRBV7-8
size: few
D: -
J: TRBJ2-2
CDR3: CASSPGTGELFF
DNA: TGTGCCAGCAGCCCCGGTACCGGGGAGCTGTTTTTT

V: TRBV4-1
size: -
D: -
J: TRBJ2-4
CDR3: CASSQDLEGRKNIQYF
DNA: TGCGCCAGCAGCCAAGATCTCGAGGGAAGGAAAAACATTCAGTACTTC

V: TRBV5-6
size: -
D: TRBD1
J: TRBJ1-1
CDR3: CASSLAAGGAVTEAFF
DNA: TGTGCCAGCAGCTTGGCGGCAGGGGGCGCGGTCACTGAAGCTTTCTTT

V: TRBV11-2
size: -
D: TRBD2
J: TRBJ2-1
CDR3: CASSPETSGRPSSYNEQFF
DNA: TGTGCCAGCAGCCCCGAGACTAGCGGGAGGCCCTCCTCCTACAATGAGCAGTTCTTC

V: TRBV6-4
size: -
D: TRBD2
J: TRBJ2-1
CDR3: CASSELAGGPGEQFF
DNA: TGTGCCAGCAGTGAGCTAGCGGGGGGGCCGGGTGAGCAGTTCTTC

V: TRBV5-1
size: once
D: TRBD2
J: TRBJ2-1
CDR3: CASSLTSGRYYEQFF
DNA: TGCGCCAGCAGCTTGACTAGCGGGAGATATTATGAGCAGTTCTTC

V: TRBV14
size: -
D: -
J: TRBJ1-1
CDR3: CASSPRFSLNTEAFF
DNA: TGTGCCAGCAGCCCGAGGTTTTCGTTGAACACTGAAGCTTTCTTT

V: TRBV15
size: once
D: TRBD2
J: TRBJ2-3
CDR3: CATSRGRGALYTDTQYF
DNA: TGTGCCACCAGCAGAGGGCGGGGGGCCCTCTACACAGATACGCAGTATTTT

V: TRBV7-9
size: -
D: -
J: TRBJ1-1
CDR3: CASSLDALGATEAFF
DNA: TGTGCCAGCAGCTTGGACGCCCTGGGGGCCACTGAAGCTTTCTTT

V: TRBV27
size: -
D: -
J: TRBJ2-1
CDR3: CASSPRSYNEQFF
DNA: TGTGCCAGCAGCCCTAGGTCCTACAATGAGCAGTTCTTC

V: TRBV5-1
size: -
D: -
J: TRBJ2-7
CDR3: CASSLEETYEQYF
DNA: TGCGCCAGCAGCTTGGAGGAGACCTACGAGCAGTACTTC

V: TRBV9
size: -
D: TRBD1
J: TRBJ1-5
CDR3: CASSEEDRENQPQHF
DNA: TGTGCCAGCAGCGAAGAGGACAGGGAGAATCAGCCCCAGCATTTT

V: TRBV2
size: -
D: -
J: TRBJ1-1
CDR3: CASSEPTFSEAFF
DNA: TGTGCCAGCAGTGAACCGACTTTCTCTGAGGCTTTCTTT

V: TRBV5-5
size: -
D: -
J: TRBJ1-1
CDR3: CASSAGATGAEAFF
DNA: TGTGCCAGCAGCGCGGGGGCCACGGGCGCTGAAGCTTTCTTT

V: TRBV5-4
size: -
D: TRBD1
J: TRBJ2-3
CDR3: CASSLRTGPTDTQYF
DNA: TGTGCCAGCAGCTTGCGGACAGGGCCCACAGATACGCAGTATTTT

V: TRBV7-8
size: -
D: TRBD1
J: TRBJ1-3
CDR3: CASSNRGSGNTIYF
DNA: TGTGCCAGCAGCAACAGGGGCTCTGGAAACACCATATATTTT

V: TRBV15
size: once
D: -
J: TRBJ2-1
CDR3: CATSREGVWDNEQFF
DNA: TGTGCCACCAGCAGAGAAGGTGTTTGGGACAATGAGCAGTTCTTC

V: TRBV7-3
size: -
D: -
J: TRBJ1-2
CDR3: CASSGNRFIYGYTF
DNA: TGTGCCAGCTCCGGGAATCGGTTTATCTATGGCTACACCTTC

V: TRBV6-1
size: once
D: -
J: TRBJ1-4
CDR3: CASSEEDSERAEKLFF
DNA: TGTGCCAGCAGTGAAGAAGACTCGGAAAGGGCTGAAAAACTGTTTTTT

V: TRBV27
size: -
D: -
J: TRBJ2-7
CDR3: CASAGPGQNSYEQYF
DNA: TGTGCCAGCGCTGGCCCAGGACAGAACTCCTACGAGCAGTACTTC

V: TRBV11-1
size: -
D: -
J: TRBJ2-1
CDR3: CASSLVADSYGNEQFF
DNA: TGTGCCAGCAGCTTAGTGGCGGACAGCTACGGCAATGAGCAGTTCTTC

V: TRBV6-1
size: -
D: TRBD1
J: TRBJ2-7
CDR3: CASSQDRGSYEQYF
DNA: TGTGCCAGCAGTCAGGACAGGGGATCCTACGAGCAGTACTTC

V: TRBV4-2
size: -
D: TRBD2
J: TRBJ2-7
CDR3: CASSPGLAGPYEQYF
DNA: TGTGCCAGCAGCCCGGGACTAGCGGGGCCCTACGAGCAGTACTTC

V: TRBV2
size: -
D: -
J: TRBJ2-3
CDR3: CASSGGAPTDTQYF
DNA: TGTGCCAGCAGTGGGGGGGCCCCAACAGATACGCAGTATTTT